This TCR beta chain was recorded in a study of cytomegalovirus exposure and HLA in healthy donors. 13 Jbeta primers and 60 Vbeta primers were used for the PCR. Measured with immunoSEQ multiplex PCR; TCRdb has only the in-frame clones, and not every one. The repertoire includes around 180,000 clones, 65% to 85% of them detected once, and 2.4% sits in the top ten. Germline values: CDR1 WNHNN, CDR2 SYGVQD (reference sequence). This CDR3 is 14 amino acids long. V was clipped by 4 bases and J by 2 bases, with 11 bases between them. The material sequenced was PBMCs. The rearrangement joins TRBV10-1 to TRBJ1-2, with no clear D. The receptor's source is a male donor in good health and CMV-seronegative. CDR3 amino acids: CASSGLGKNYGYTF. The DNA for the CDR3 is TGCGCCAGCAGTGGACTCGGGAAGAACTATGGCTACACCTTC.